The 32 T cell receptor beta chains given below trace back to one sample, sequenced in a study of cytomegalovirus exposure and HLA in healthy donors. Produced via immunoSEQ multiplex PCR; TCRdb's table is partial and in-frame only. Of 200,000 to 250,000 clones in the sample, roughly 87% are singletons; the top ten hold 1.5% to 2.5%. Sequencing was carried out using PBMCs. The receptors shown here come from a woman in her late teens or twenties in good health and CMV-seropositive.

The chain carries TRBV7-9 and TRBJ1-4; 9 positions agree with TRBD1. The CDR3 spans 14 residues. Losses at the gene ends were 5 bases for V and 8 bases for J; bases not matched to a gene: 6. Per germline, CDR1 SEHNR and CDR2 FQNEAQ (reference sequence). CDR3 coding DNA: TGTGCCAGCAGCGCACCGGGACAGGGAGAAAAACTGTTTTTT. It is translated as CASSAPGQGEKLFF. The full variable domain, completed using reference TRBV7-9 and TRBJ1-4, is DTGVSQNPRHKITKRGQNVTFRCDPISEHNRLYWYRQTLGQGPEFLTYFQNEAQLEKSRLLSDRFSAERPKGSFSTLEIQRTEQGDSAMYLCASSAPGQGEKLFFGSGTQLSVL.

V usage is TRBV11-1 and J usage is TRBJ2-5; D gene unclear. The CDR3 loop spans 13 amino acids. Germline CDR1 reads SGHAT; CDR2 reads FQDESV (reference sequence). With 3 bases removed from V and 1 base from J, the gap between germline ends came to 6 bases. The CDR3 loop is CASSFIFQETQYF. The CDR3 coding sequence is TGTGCCAGCAGCTTTATCTTCCAAGAGACCCAGTACTTC.

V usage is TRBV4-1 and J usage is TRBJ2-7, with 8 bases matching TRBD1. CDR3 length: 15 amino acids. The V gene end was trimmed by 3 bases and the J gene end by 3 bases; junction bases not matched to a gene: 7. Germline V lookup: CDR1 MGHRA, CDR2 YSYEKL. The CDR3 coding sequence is TGCGCCAGCAGCCACCTTGGACAGGGTCACTACGAGCAGTACTTC. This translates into CASSHLGQGHYEQYF.

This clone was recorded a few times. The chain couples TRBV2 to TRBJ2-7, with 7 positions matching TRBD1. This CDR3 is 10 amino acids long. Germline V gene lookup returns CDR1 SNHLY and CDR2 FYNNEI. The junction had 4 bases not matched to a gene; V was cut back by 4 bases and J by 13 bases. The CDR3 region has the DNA TGTGCCAGCAGTGCGGGACAGCCCTACTTC. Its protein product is CASSAGQPYF.

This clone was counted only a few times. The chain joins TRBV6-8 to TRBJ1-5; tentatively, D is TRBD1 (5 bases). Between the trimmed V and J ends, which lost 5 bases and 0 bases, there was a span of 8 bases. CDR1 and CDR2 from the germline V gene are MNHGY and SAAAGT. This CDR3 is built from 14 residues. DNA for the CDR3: TGTGCCAGCAGTCAGACAGATAGCAATCAGCCCCAGCATTTT. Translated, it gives CASSQTDSNQPQHF.

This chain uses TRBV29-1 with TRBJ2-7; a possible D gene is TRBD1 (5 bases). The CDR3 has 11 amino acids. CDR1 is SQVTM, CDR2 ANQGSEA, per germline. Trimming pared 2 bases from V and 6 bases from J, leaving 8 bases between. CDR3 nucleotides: TGCAGCGTTGAAAGGGGTATCGAGCAGTACTTC. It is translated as CSVERGIEQYF.

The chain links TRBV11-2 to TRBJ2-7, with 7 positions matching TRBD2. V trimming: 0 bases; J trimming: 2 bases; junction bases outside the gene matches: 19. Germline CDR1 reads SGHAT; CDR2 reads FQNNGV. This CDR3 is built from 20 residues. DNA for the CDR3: TGTGCCAGCAGCTTAGATCCGGTGTCATATGGCAGCGGGATTACCTACGAGCAGTACTTC. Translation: CASSLDPVSYGSGITYEQYF. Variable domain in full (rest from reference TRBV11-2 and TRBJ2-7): EAGVAQSPRYKIIEKRQSVAFWCNPISGHATLYWYQQILGQGPKLLIQFQNNGVVDDSQLPKDRFSAERLKGVDSTLKIQPAKLEDSAVYLCASSLDPVSYGSGITYEQYFGPGTRLTVT.

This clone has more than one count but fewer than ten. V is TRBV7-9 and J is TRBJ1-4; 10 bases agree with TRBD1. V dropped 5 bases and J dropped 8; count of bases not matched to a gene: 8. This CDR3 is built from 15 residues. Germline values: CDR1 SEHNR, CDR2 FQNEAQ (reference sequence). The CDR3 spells CASSPGTGATEKLFF. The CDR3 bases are TGTGCCAGCAGCCCCGGGACAGGGGCAACGGAAAAACTGTTTTTT.

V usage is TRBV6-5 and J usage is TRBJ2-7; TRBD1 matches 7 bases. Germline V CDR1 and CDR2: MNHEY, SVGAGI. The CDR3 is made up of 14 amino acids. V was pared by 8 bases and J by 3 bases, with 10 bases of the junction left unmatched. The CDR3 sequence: CASCRQGTDYEQYF. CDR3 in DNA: TGTGCCAGCTGTAGACAGGGCACTGACTACGAGCAGTACTTC.

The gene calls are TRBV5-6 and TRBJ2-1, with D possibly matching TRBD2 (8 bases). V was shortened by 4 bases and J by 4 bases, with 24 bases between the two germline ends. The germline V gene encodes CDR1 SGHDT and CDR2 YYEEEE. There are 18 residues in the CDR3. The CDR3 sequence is CASSPRGPLAGGYNEQFF. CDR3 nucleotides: TGTGCCAGCAGCCCGAGGGGGCCATTGGCGGGAGGTTACAATGAGCAGTTCTTC.

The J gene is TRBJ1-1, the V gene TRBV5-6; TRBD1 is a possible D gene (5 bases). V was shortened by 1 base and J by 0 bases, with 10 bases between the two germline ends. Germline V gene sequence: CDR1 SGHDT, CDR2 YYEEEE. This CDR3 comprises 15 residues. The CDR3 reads CASSLPRELNTEAFF. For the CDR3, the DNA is TGTGCCAGCAGCTTGCCCAGGGAACTGAACACTGAAGCTTTCTTT.

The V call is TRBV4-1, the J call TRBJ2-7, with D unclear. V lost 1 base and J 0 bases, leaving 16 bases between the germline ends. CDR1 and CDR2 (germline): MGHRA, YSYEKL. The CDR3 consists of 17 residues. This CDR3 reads CASSQVLNPGSSYEQYF. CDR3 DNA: TGCGCCAGCAGCCAAGTATTAAACCCCGGGTCCTCCTACGAGCAGTACTTC.

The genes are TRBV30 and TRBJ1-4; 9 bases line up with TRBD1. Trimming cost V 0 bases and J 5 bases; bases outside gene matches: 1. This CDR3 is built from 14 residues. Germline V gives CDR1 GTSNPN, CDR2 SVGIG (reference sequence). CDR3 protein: CAWSVGQGNEKLFF. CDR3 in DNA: TGTGCCTGGAGTGTTGGACAGGGGAATGAAAAACTGTTTTTT. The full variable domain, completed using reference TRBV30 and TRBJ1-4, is SQTIHQWPATLVQPVGSPLSLECTVEGTSNPNLYWYRQAAGRGLQLLFYSVGIGQISSEVPQNLSASRPQDRQFILSSKKLLLSDSGFYLCAWSVGQGNEKLFFGSGTQLSVL.

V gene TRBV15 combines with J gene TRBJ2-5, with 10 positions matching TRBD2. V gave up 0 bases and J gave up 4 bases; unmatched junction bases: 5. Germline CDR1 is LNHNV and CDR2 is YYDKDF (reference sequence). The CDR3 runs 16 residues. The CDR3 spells CATSRDQREGGETQYF. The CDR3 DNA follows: TGTGCCACCAGCAGAGATCAGCGGGAGGGAGGAGAGACCCAGTACTTC.

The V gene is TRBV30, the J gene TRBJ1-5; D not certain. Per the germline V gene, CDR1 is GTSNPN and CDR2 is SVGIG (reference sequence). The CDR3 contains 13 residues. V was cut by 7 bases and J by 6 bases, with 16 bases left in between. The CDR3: CASSDIASQPQHF. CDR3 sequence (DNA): TGTGCCTCTTCCGACATCGCAAGTCAGCCCCAGCATTTT. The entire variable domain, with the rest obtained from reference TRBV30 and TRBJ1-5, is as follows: SQTIHQWPATLVQPVGSPLSLECTVEGTSNPNLYWYRQAAGRGLQLLFYSVGIGQISSEVPQNLSASRPQDRQFILSSKKLLLSDSGFYLCASSDIASQPQHFGDGTRLSIL.

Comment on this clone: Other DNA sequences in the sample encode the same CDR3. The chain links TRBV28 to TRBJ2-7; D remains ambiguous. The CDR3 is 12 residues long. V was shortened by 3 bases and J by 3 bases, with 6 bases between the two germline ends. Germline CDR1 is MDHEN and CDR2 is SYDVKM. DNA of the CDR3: TGTGCCAGCAGTTTGATCAGCTACGAGCAGTACTTC. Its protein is CASSLISYEQYF. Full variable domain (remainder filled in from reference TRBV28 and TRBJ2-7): DVKVTQSSRYLVKRTGEKVFLECVQDMDHENMFWYRQDPGLGLRLIYFSYDVKMKEKGDIPEGYSVSREKKERFSLILESASTNQTSMYLCASSLISYEQYFGPGTRLTVT.

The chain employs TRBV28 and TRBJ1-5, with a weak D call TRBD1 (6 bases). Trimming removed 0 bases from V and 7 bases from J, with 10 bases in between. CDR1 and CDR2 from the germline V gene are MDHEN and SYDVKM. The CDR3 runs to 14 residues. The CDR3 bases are TGTGCCAGCAGTTTATGGACAGGTAGGCAGCCCCAGCATTTT. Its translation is CASSLWTGRQPQHF.

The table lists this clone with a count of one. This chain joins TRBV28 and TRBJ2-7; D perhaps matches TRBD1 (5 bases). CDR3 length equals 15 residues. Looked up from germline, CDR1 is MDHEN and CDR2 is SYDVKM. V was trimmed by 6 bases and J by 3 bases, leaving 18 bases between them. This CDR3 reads CASSPWGIQSYEQYF. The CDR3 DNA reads TGTGCCAGCAGCCCCTGGGGCATCCAGAGCTACGAGCAGTACTTC. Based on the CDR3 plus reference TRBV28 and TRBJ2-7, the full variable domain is DVKVTQSSRYLVKRTGEKVFLECVQDMDHENMFWYRQDPGLGLRLIYFSYDVKMKEKGDIPEGYSVSREKKERFSLILESASTNQTSMYLCASSPWGIQSYEQYFGPGTRLTVT.

CDR3 DNA: TGCAGCGTGGGGACTAGCGGGAGCCACGAGCAGTACTTC. The encoded protein is CSVGTSGSHEQYF. This chain connects TRBV29-1 to TRBJ2-7; 14 bases map to TRBD2. J gave up 5 bases and V 6 bases, and 3 bases lay outside the gene matches. Germline CDR1 and CDR2: SQVTM and ANQGSEA. This CDR3 is 13 amino acids long.

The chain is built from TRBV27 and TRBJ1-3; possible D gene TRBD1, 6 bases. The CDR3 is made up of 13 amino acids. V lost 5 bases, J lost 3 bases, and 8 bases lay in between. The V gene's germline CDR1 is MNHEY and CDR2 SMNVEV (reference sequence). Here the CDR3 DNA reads TGTGCCAGCAGTCAGGGGTTTGGAAACACCATATATTTT. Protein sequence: CASSQGFGNTIYF.

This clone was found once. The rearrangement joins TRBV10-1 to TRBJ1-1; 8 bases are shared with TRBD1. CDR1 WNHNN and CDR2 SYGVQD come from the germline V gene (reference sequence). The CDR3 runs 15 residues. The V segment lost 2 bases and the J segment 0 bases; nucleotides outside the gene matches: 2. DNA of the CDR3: TGCGCCAGCAGTGAGCGGACAGGGATGAACACTGAAGCTTTCTTT. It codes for CASSERTGMNTEAFF.

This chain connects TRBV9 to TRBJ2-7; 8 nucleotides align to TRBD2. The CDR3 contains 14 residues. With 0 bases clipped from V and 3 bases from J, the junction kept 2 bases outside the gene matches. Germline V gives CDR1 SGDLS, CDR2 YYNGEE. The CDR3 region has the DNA TGTGCCAGCAGCGTAGTAAGCGGGAGCTACGAGCAGTACTTC. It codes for CASSVVSGSYEQYF.

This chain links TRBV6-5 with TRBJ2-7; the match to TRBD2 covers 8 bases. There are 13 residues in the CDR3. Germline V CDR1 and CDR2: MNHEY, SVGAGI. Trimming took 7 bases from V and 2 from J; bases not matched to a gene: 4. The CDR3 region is CASTERETYEQYF. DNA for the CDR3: TGTGCCAGCACCGAGCGGGAGACCTACGAGCAGTACTTC.

CDR3 in DNA: TGTGCCAGCAGTTTAGCGGGGTTTAGCAATCAGCCCCAGCATTTT. Its translation is CASSLAGFSNQPQHF. This sequence joins TRBV27 and TRBJ1-5; D gene ambiguous. Trimming shortened V by 2 bases and J by 0 bases, and 8 bases separated the two germline ends. The CDR3 is 15 amino acids. The germline V gene has CDR1 MNHEY and CDR2 SMNVEV (reference sequence).

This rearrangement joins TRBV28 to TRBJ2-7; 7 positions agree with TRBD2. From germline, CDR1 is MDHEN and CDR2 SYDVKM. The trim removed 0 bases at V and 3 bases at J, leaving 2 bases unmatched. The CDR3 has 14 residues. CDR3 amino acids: CASSLWREFYEQYF. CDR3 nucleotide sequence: TGTGCCAGCAGTTTATGGCGGGAGTTCTACGAGCAGTACTTC.

The CDR3 DNA is TGCGCCAGCAGTCCGAATCGGACAGAAACTACCTACGAGCAGTACTTC. Encoded protein: CASSPNRTETTYEQYF. This sequence joins TRBV23-1 and TRBJ2-7, with D perhaps TRBD1 (6 bases). Being an ORF, TRBV23-1 has a function that is uncertain. The length of the CDR3 is 16 residues. V lost 4 bases and J lost 2, with 18 bases in between.

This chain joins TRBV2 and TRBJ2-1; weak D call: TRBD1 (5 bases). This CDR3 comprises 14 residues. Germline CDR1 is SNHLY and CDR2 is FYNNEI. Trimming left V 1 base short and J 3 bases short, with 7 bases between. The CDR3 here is CASSEGDSYNEQFF. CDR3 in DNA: TGTGCCAGCAGTGAAGGAGACAGCTACAATGAGCAGTTCTTC.

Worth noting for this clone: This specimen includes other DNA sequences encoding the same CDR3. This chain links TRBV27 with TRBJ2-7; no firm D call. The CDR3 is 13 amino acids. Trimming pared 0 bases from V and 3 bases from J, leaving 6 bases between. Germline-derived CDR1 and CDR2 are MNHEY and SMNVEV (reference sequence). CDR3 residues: CASSLSPVYEQYF. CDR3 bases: TGTGCCAGCAGTTTATCCCCAGTCTACGAGCAGTACTTC.

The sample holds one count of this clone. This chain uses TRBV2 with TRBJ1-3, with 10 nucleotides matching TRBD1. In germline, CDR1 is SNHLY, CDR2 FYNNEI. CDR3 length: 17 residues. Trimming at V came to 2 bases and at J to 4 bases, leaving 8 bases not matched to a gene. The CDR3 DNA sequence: TGTGCCAGCAGTGAACCGGGACAGGGGACGGGAGGAAACACCATATATTTT. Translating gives CASSEPGQGTGGNTIYF.

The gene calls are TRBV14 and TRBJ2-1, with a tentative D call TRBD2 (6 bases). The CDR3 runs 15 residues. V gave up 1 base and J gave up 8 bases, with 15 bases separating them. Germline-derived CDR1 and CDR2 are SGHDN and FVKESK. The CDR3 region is CASSQANAGWDEQFF. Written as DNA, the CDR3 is TGTGCCAGCAGCCAAGCGAATGCGGGGTGGGATGAGCAGTTCTTC.

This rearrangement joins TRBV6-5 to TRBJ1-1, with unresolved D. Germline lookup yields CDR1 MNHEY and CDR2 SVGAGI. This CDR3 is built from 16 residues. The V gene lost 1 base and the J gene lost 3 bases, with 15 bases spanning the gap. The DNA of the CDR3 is TGTGCCAGCAGTTACTTAGACCATTCTCAGGACACTGAAGCTTTCTTT. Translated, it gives CASSYLDHSQDTEAFF.

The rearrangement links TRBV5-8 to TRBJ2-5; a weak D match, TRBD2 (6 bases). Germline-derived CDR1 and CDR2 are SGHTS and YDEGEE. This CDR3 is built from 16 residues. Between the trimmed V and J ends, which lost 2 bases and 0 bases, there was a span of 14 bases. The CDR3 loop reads CASSFSGSGYQETQYF. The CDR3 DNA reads TGTGCCAGCAGCTTCTCTGGGAGCGGGTACCAAGAGACCCAGTACTTC.